These 26 T cell receptor beta chains were all obtained from the same sample, sequenced in a study of shared clonotypes between healthy human individuals. TCRdb's table, derived via immunoSEQ multiplex PCR, lists solely in-frame clones and lacks some. The sample includes approximately 980,000 clones, approximately 80% of them seen just once. Input material: memory CD4+ T cells sorted from blood. Noted subset: CD45RA-negative fraction. Receptor source: a man between 18 and 29 years old in good health.

This rearrangement joins TRBV4-1 to TRBJ1-4, with TRBD1 as a possible D gene (5 bases). Germline V CDR1 and CDR2: MGHRA, YSYEKL. The V and J ends lost 2 bases and 7 bases respectively, with 14 bases between them. The CDR3 contains 15 residues. CDR3 DNA: TGCGCCAGCAGCCAATTAGCGGGGACGGGTGAAAAACTGTTTTTT. It yields the protein CASSQLAGTGEKLFF.

The chain employs TRBV7-2 and TRBJ1-2; 8 nucleotides agree with TRBD1. The CDR3 spans 15 residues. Germline V gene sequence: CDR1 SGHTA, CDR2 FQGNSA. V dropped 4 bases and J dropped 5; count of bases not matched to a gene: 9. In nucleotides, the CDR3 is TGTGCCAGCAGCTCCCCACAGGGGGGCTTTTATGGCTACACCTTC. Its translation: CASSSPQGGFYGYTF.

J is TRBJ1-1 and V is TRBV7-2, with D maybe TRBD1 (5 bases). The CDR3 has 14 residues. Germline V gives CDR1 SGHTA, CDR2 FQGNSA. V lost 1 base to trimming and J lost 5 bases, with 11 bases between them. CDR3 nucleotide sequence: TGTGCCAGCAGCTTAGTGCAGGGTTTTACTGAAGCTTTCTTT. Its protein is CASSLVQGFTEAFF. The variable domain in full, with the rest retrieved from reference TRBV7-2 and TRBJ1-1, is GAGVSQSPSNKVTEKGKDVELRCDPISGHTALYWYRQSLGQGLEFLIYFQGNSAPDKSGLPSDRFSAERTGGSVSTLTIQRTQQEDSAVYLCASSLVQGFTEAFFGQGTRLTVV.

The J gene is TRBJ2-5, the V gene TRBV4-3, with D hard to call. Trimming cost V 0 bases and J 4 bases, with 12 bases left between them. CDR1 and CDR2 from the germline V gene are LGHNA and YSLEER. CDR3 size: 15 residues. The DNA of the CDR3 is TGCGCCAGCAGCCAAGAAGGTGAGCGACTAGAGACCCAGTACTTC. Translation gives CASSQEGERLETQYF.

This clone has only a few counts. The rearrangement links TRBV9 to TRBJ1-1; D uncertain. The CDR3 runs to 14 residues. Trimming left V 0 bases short and J 0 bases short, with 6 bases between. Germline-derived CDR1 and CDR2 are SGDLS and YYNGEE. The CDR3 loop is CASSVGGMNTEAFF. CDR3 in DNA: TGTGCCAGCAGCGTAGGAGGGATGAACACTGAAGCTTTCTTT. Filled out from reference TRBV9 and TRBJ1-1, the complete variable domain reads DSGVTQTPKHLITATGQRVTLRCSPRSGDLSVYWYQQSLDQGLQFLIQYYNGEERAKGNILERFSAQQFPDLHSELNLSSLELGDSALYFCASSVGGMNTEAFFGQGTRLTVV.

On this clone: This sample includes further DNA sequences coding for the same CDR3. The chain is built from TRBV2 and TRBJ2-1, with D unclear. CDR1 is SNHLY, CDR2 FYNNEI, per germline. V gave up 7 bases and J gave up 0 bases, with 7 bases separating them. The CDR3 length is 13 residues. CDR3 nucleotide sequence: TGTGCCAGCAATGGGGACTCCTACAATGAGCAGTTCTTC. Translating gives CASNGDSYNEQFF.

This clone was counted only a few times. This rearrangement joins TRBV5-1 to TRBJ2-2; 11 bases fit TRBD2. Germline V gene data show CDR1 as SGHRS and CDR2 as YFSETQ. The CDR3 covers 17 residues. V shed 4 bases, J shed 0 bases, and the junction held 5 bases outside the gene matches. The CDR3 protein is CASSTSSGGPNTGELFF. The CDR3 DNA reads TGCGCCAGCAGCACCTCTAGCGGGGGGCCGAACACCGGGGAGCTGTTTTTT.

This sequence joins TRBV5-4 and TRBJ2-7; possible D gene TRBD1, 6 bases. Trimming cost V 5 bases and J 3 bases, with 15 bases left between them. Germline assignment: CDR1 SGHNT and CDR2 YYREEE (reference sequence). The CDR3 is 14 residues long. The CDR3 DNA reads as TGTGCCAGCAGTCAACAGGGCGGAGGCTACGAGCAGTACTTC. It specifies CASSQQGGGYEQYF.

The V call is TRBV7-2, the J call TRBJ2-7, with 11 bases that match TRBD1. The V and J ends lost 3 bases and 6 bases, in that order; junction bases with no gene match: 4. Germline V CDR1 and CDR2: SGHTA, FQGNSA. The CDR3 length is 14 residues. CDR3 bases: TGTGCCAGCAGCTTTGGGACAGGGGGACGCGAGCAGTACTTC. Translation: CASSFGTGGREQYF.

V usage is TRBV5-5 and J usage is TRBJ2-3; D is ambiguous. Germline CDR1 is SGHKS and CDR2 is YYEKEE (reference sequence). V dropped 0 bases and J dropped 6 bases, with 8 bases sitting between them. The CDR3 is 13 residues long. In nucleotides, the CDR3 is TGTGCCAGCAGCTTGGCCGCAGTGGATACGCAGTATTTT. Its protein is CASSLAAVDTQYF.

This chain uses TRBV6-1 with TRBJ1-5; 8 nucleotides match TRBD1. The CDR3 sequence is 13 residues long. V gave up 6 bases and J gave up 2 bases; unmatched junction bases: 0. CDR1 is MNHNS, CDR2 SASEGT, per germline. CDR3 sequence (DNA): TGTGCCAGCAGGGACAGGGGCAATCAGCCCCAGCATTTT. Translation gives CASRDRGNQPQHF.

The chain carries TRBV10-1 and TRBJ2-2; D gene ambiguous. The V end was cut by 3 bases, the J end by 6 bases, with 8 bases between. The germline CDR1 and CDR2 sequences are WNHNN and SYGVQD (reference sequence). The CDR3 contains 13 residues. CDR3 sequence: CASSDQLAGELFF. CDR3 nucleotides: TGCGCCAGCAGTGACCAATTGGCCGGGGAGCTGTTTTTT.

This rearrangement joins TRBV15 to TRBJ2-1, with 8 bases matching TRBD1. V lost 5 bases and J lost 13; bases outside the gene matches: 13. CDR1 is LNHNV and CDR2 is YYDKDF in the germline V gene (reference sequence). The CDR3 contains 14 residues. CDR3 amino acids: CATSPRTGLAGQFF. CDR3 nucleotides: TGTGCCACCAGCCCTCGGACAGGGCTCGCGGGACAGTTCTTC.

The V call is TRBV5-6, the J call TRBJ1-2, with 7 bases lining up with TRBD1. Trimming cost V 4 bases and J 4 bases; bases outside gene matches: 4. The CDR3 runs 13 residues. Germline lookup yields CDR1 SGHDT and CDR2 YYEEEE. CDR3 sequence (DNA): TGTGCCAGCAGCCCAGACAGGGTCTATGGCTACACCTTC. Encoded protein: CASSPDRVYGYTF.

CDR3 nucleotides: TGTGCCAGCAGCCCCCGGGACTCAAGGCGCTACGAGCAGTACTTC. Translating it yields CASSPRDSRRYEQYF. This chain connects TRBV7-9 to TRBJ2-7; tentatively, D is TRBD2 (6 bases). Trimming took off 5 bases at V and 3 bases at J, with 17 bases between the two ends. The CDR3 length is 15 residues. Germline CDR1 reads SEHNR; CDR2 reads FQNEAQ (reference sequence).

V is TRBV18 and J is TRBJ2-5; 7 bases align to TRBD2. This CDR3 region has 16 residues. CDR1 and CDR2 from the germline V gene are KGHSH and LQKENI. Germline trimming cut 1 base from V and 5 bases from J; bases unmatched to any gene: 10. This CDR3 reads CASSPQGREMVETQYF. In DNA, the CDR3 is TGTGCCAGCTCACCACAGGGGCGGGAGATGGTGGAGACCCAGTACTTC.

The CDR3 protein is CASSVDSLVSYNEQFF. The CDR3 region has the DNA TGTGCCAGCAGCGTAGACAGTTTAGTGTCCTACAATGAGCAGTTCTTC. The chain employs TRBV9 and TRBJ2-1; D is unresolved. V lost 0 bases, J lost 1 base, and 11 bases lay in between. The germline V gene encodes CDR1 SGDLS and CDR2 YYNGEE. This CDR3 is built from 16 residues. The full variable domain, in which reference TRBV9 and TRBJ2-1 provide the parts outside the CDR3, is DSGVTQTPKHLITATGQRVTLRCSPRSGDLSVYWYQQSLDQGLQFLIQYYNGEERAKGNILERFSAQQFPDLHSELNLSSLELGDSALYFCASSVDSLVSYNEQFFGPGTRLTVL.

V and J are TRBV4-1 and TRBJ2-3, with 11 bases matching TRBD2. This CDR3 has 16 residues. Germline trimming cut 5 bases from V and 0 bases from J; bases unmatched to any gene: 4. Germline V CDR1 and CDR2: MGHRA, YSYEKL. The chain's CDR3 is CASSARLAGSTDTQYF. CDR3 in DNA: TGCGCCAGCAGCGCCCGACTAGCGGGGAGCACAGATACGCAGTATTTT.

V and J are TRBV2 and TRBJ1-1; perhaps TRBD1 as D (5 bases). Trimming cost V 8 bases and J 5 bases, with 18 bases left between them. CDR3 length: 14 amino acids. In germline, CDR1 is SNHLY, CDR2 FYNNEI. The CDR3 nucleotides read TGTGCCAGCCGGATGGGGCAGGGAGGGACTGAAGCTTTCTTT. Its protein product is CASRMGQGGTEAFF.

The chain combines TRBV6-6 with TRBJ1-1, with a weak D call TRBD1 (5 bases). The V gene lost 2 bases and the J gene lost 4 bases, with 11 bases spanning the gap. The CDR3 has 14 residues. Germline CDR1 reads MNHNY; CDR2 reads SVGAGI (reference sequence). CDR3 protein: CASSYGGVGTEAFF. The CDR3, as DNA: TGTGCCAGCAGTTACGGGGGGGTCGGCACTGAAGCTTTCTTT.

The chain combines TRBV6-6 with TRBJ2-1; D not certain. V lost 0 bases and J 4 bases, leaving 1 base between the germline ends. CDR1 is MNHNY, CDR2 SVGAGI, per germline (reference sequence). The CDR3 sequence is 12 residues long. The CDR3 spells CASSYSYNEQFF. CDR3 sequence (DNA): TGTGCCAGCAGTTACTCGTACAATGAGCAGTTCTTC.

The V call is TRBV11-2, the J call TRBJ2-5; the D is unclear. Germline V gene data show CDR1 as SGHAT and CDR2 as FQNNGV. This CDR3 contains 12 residues. The V end was cut by 5 bases, the J end by 5 bases, with 9 bases between. The CDR3 is CASSPTSETQYF. The CDR3, as DNA: TGTGCCAGCAGCCCCACCAGTGAGACCCAGTACTTC.

The table lists this clone with many counts. This chain joins TRBV10-1 and TRBJ1-1; TRBD1 aligns across 8 bases. The CDR3 has 13 amino acids. Unmatched junction bases numbered 2, after V lost 7 bases and J lost 1 base. Germline CDR1 WNHNN, CDR2 SYGVQD (reference sequence). The CDR3 DNA follows: TGCGCCAGCAAAGGACAGGGGAACACTGAAGCTTTCTTT. Its translation is CASKGQGNTEAFF.

The chain carries TRBV7-2 and TRBJ2-3; no clear D. The V end was cut by 3 bases, the J end by 0 bases, with 10 bases between. The germline gives CDR1 SGHTA, CDR2 FQGNSA. There are 15 residues in the CDR3. This CDR3 is CASSFSPISTDTQYF. The CDR3 DNA reads TGTGCCAGCAGCTTCTCCCCCATAAGCACAGATACGCAGTATTTT. The variable domain in full, completed from reference TRBV7-2 and TRBJ2-3, reads GAGVSQSPSNKVTEKGKDVELRCDPISGHTALYWYRQSLGQGLEFLIYFQGNSAPDKSGLPSDRFSAERTGGSVSTLTIQRTQQEDSAVYLCASSFSPISTDTQYFGPGTRLTVL.

This clone has just one count. This chain joins TRBV9 and TRBJ2-1; 12 bases are a match to TRBD2. J was trimmed by 8 bases and V by 2 bases; bases with no gene match: 5. Germline V gene data show CDR1 as SGDLS and CDR2 as YYNGEE. The CDR3 is made up of 15 amino acids. The CDR3 sequence: CASSVTSGSTYEQFF. The CDR3 coding sequence is TGTGCCAGCAGCGTGACTAGCGGGAGTACGTATGAGCAGTTCTTC.

V usage is TRBV25-1 and J usage is TRBJ1-6; a weak D match, TRBD1 (6 bases). Trimming removed 5 bases from V and 9 bases from J, with 17 bases in between. Germline V gene data show CDR1 as MGHDK and CDR2 as SYGVNS. The CDR3 consists of 15 residues. CDR3 in DNA: TGTGCCAGCAGTCCCCACGCAGGGGACGCTTCACCCCTCCACTTT. It translates to CASSPHAGDASPLHF.